This passage covers 32 T cell receptor beta chains from one sample sequenced in a study of cytomegalovirus exposure and HLA in healthy donors. Sequenced by immunoSEQ multiplex PCR; TCRdb stores in-frame clones only, minus some. Among some 86,000 clones listed, 93% were seen once. Sequences were obtained from PBMCs. The receptors stem from a woman under 40 in good health and CMV-seronegative.

The chain joins TRBV23-1 to TRBJ2-4; D might be TRBD2 (7 bases). TRBV23-1 is placed among ORFs of uncertain function. The CDR3 loop spans 16 amino acids. Trimming removed 6 bases at V and 10 bases at J, with 25 bases between. This chain's CDR3 is CASSSRGAPRVAIQYF. The CDR3 nucleotides read TGCGCCAGCAGCTCACGGGGGGCCCCCCGGGTAGCTATTCAGTACTTC.

This chain uses TRBV29-1 with TRBJ1-5, with D perhaps TRBD1 (5 bases). The CDR3 loop spans 12 amino acids. Germline CDR1 reads SQVTM; CDR2 reads ANQGSEA. Trimming took 4 bases from V and 7 from J, leaving 11 bases between them. This CDR3 reads CSVGEGRQPQHF. In DNA, the CDR3 is TGCAGCGTTGGTGAGGGGAGGCAGCCCCAGCATTTT.

The rearrangement joins TRBV2 to TRBJ2-3, with TRBD1 matching over 11 bases. From germline, CDR1 is SNHLY and CDR2 FYNNEI. V shed 3 bases and J 0 bases; nucleotides not matched to a gene: 20. This CDR3 region has 22 residues. Written as DNA, the CDR3 is TGTGCCAGCAGTGATAATCGGATGGACAGGGGGCCTCGGGGGGTTAGCACAGATACGCAGTATTTT. Its translation is CASSDNRMDRGPRGVSTDTQYF.

J is TRBJ2-2 and V is TRBV2; D unresolved. V dropped 4 bases and J dropped 7 bases, with 13 bases sitting between them. Germline V gene lookup returns CDR1 SNHLY and CDR2 FYNNEI. The CDR3 length is 14 residues. The CDR3 spells CASSGGPLGGELFF. As DNA, the CDR3 is TGTGCCAGCAGTGGCGGTCCTTTAGGCGGGGAGCTGTTTTTT.

The genes are TRBV30 and TRBJ2-7, with 8 bases identical to TRBD1. This CDR3 has 15 residues. Looked up from germline, CDR1 is GTSNPN and CDR2 is SVGIG (reference sequence). Trimming took 2 bases from V and 3 from J; bases not matched to a gene: 9. The CDR3 DNA reads as TGTGCCTGGAGTCATCCGGGACAGGAGGACTACGAGCAGTACTTC. It encodes CAWSHPGQEDYEQYF.

This chain joins TRBV18 and TRBJ1-2, with 9 bases matching TRBD1. Germline V CDR1 and CDR2: KGHSH, LQKENI. The V segment lost 3 bases and the J segment 0 bases; nucleotides outside the gene matches: 5. This CDR3 comprises 16 residues. The CDR3 DNA is TGTGCCAGCTCACCTTCGACAGGGGGGGCTAACTATGGCTACACCTTC. It yields the protein CASSPSTGGANYGYTF.

The chain combines TRBV19 with TRBJ2-7, with TRBD1 matching 7 bases. The CDR3 runs to 13 residues. Germline V gene sequence: CDR1 LNHDA, CDR2 SQIVND (reference sequence). The J segment lost 3 bases and the V segment lost 4 bases, leaving 3 bases of the junction unmatched. The CDR3 reads CASSRTGNYEQYF. The CDR3 region has the DNA TGTGCCAGTAGTAGGACAGGTAACTACGAGCAGTACTTC.

This clone was counted a single time. This chain joins TRBV7-7 and TRBJ1-3; D possibly corresponds to TRBD1 (5 bases). The ends were cut back, 0 bases at V and 4 bases at J, with 10 bases in the middle. In germline, CDR1 is SSHAT, CDR2 FNYEAQ (reference sequence). The CDR3 covers 15 residues. CDR3 amino acids: CASSLAIGAGNTIYF. The CDR3 DNA reads TGTGCCAGCAGCTTAGCGATAGGGGCAGGAAACACCATATATTTT.

The V and J genes are TRBV30 and TRBJ2-1; D may be TRBD2 (6 bases). CDR1 is GTSNPN, CDR2 SVGIG, per germline (reference sequence). Trimming stripped 2 bases from V and 5 bases from J, with 7 bases between. This CDR3 spans 12 amino acids. CDR3 protein: CAWSRTNNEQFF. The CDR3 DNA reads as TGTGCCTGGAGTCGGACTAACAATGAGCAGTTCTTC.

The chain employs TRBV5-1 and TRBJ2-2; 7 bases fit TRBD1. The length of the CDR3 is 15 residues. V shed 3 bases, J shed 5 bases, and the junction held 7 bases outside the gene matches. Germline CDR1 SGHRS, CDR2 YFSETQ. CDR3 sequence reads: CASSSDRVGTGELFF. DNA for the CDR3: TGCGCCAGCAGCTCAGACAGGGTGGGAACCGGGGAGCTGTTTTTT.

J is TRBJ1-4 and V is TRBV13, with D unresolved. The CDR3 covers 16 residues. The germline V gene has CDR1 PRHDT and CDR2 FYEKMQ (reference sequence). Trimming took off 0 bases at V and 3 bases at J, with 11 bases between the two ends. The CDR3 spells CASSLGRVGANEKLFF. CDR3 sequence (DNA): TGTGCCAGCAGCTTAGGCCGCGTGGGAGCTAATGAAAAACTGTTTTTT.

This clone was seen just once. V gene TRBV18 combines with J gene TRBJ1-2; D unclear. The germline V and J ends were trimmed by 3 bases and 4 bases, with 9 bases remaining between them. Per the germline V gene, CDR1 is KGHSH and CDR2 is LQKENI. There are 13 residues in the CDR3. The CDR3 region is CASSPSGSYGYTF. CDR3 coding DNA: TGTGCCAGCTCACCCTCCGGGAGCTATGGCTACACCTTC.

The chain links TRBV10-3 to TRBJ1-4; weak D call: TRBD1 (5 bases). Trimming removed 3 bases from V and 5 bases from J, with 10 bases in between. Germline loops: CDR1 ENHRY, CDR2 SYGVKD. The CDR3 covers 14 residues. The CDR3 spells CAISDRGGNEKLFF. CDR3 DNA sequence: TGTGCCATCAGTGACCGGGGGGGGAATGAAAAACTGTTTTTT.

The CDR3 loop is CASRTQTGVETQYF. CDR3 DNA: TGTGCCAGCAGGACCCAAACAGGGGTAGAGACCCAGTACTTC. The chain carries TRBV2 and TRBJ2-5; 7 bases line up with TRBD1. V lost 6 bases, J lost 4 bases, and 8 bases stayed unmatched. This CDR3 is built from 14 residues. Germline CDR1 SNHLY, CDR2 FYNNEI.

The chain joins TRBV9 to TRBJ1-2; 7 bases are shared with TRBD1. J lost 0 bases, V lost 3 bases, and 5 bases had no gene match. In germline, CDR1 is SGDLS, CDR2 YYNGEE. The CDR3 consists of 15 residues. This CDR3 reads CASSGRQGPNYGYTF. In DNA, the CDR3 is TGTGCCAGCAGCGGACGACAGGGTCCTAACTATGGCTACACCTTC. The full variable domain, in which reference TRBV9 and TRBJ1-2 provide the parts outside the CDR3, is DSGVTQTPKHLITATGQRVTLRCSPRSGDLSVYWYQQSLDQGLQFLIQYYNGEERAKGNILERFSAQQFPDLHSELNLSSLELGDSALYFCASSGRQGPNYGYTFGSGTRLTVV.

The chain combines TRBV9 with TRBJ2-1; possibly TRBD1 for D (5 bases). Germline assignment: CDR1 SGDLS and CDR2 YYNGEE. This CDR3 region has 14 residues. The V gene lost 4 bases and the J gene lost 0 bases, with 8 bases spanning the gap. DNA of the CDR3: TGTGCCAGCAGCCGAGACAGCTCCTACAATGAGCAGTTCTTC. Residues: CASSRDSSYNEQFF.

The chain has TRBV5-1 and TRBJ2-5; TRBD2 agrees at 8 bases. V gave up 4 bases and J gave up 4 bases; unmatched junction bases: 12. CDR1 and CDR2 from the germline V gene are SGHRS and YFSETQ. This CDR3 has 16 residues. CDR3 nucleotide sequence: TGCGCCAGCAGCAGAAACGGGGGGGAGCTTTCAGAGACCCAGTACTTC. Translating gives CASSRNGGELSETQYF.

The V call is TRBV4-3, the J call TRBJ2-3; TRBD2 matches at 7 bases. The CDR3 spans 17 residues. Germline V gene lookup returns CDR1 LGHNA and CDR2 YSLEER. The junction had 10 bases not matched to a gene; V was cut back by 0 bases and J by 4 bases. CDR3 nucleotides: TGCGCCAGCAGCCAAGATCTAGTACTAGCGCTCTCAGATACGCAGTATTTT. Protein product: CASSQDLVLALSDTQYF.

The chain carries TRBV10-3 and TRBJ1-4; D is ambiguous. Trimming took off 0 bases at V and 7 bases at J, with 12 bases between the two ends. Germline V gene lookup returns CDR1 ENHRY and CDR2 SYGVKD. The CDR3 loop spans 15 amino acids. CDR3 residues: CAISESAGRGEKLFF. CDR3 sequence (DNA): TGTGCCATCAGTGAGTCGGCCGGGCGGGGTGAAAAACTGTTTTTT.

The chain carries TRBV4-1 and TRBJ2-7, with 7 positions matching TRBD2. The V gene's germline CDR1 is MGHRA and CDR2 YSYEKL. With 1 base clipped from V and 3 bases from J, the junction kept 9 bases outside the gene matches. The CDR3 spans 16 residues. The DNA of the CDR3 is TGCGCCAGCAGCCAAGGGGAACTAGCGCACTACTACGAGCAGTACTTC. Its translation is CASSQGELAHYYEQYF.

This clone was seen a single time. This chain joins TRBV7-9 and TRBJ2-7; 9 nucleotides align to TRBD1. Germline-derived CDR1 and CDR2 are SEHNR and FQNEAQ (reference sequence). Trimming took 3 bases from V and 3 from J; bases not matched to a gene: 3. CDR3 length: 14 amino acids. The DNA of the CDR3 is TGTGCCAGCAGCTTTCCGGGACAGGGCTACGAGCAGTACTTC. It specifies CASSFPGQGYEQYF.

V gene TRBV7-3 combines with J gene TRBJ1-1; D remains unclear. Germline-derived CDR1 and CDR2 are SGHTA and FQGTGA. V was clipped by 1 base and J by 0 bases, with 9 bases between them. This CDR3 region has 15 residues. DNA for the CDR3: TGTGCCAGCAGCTTAAGGGCAGTAGTGAACACTGAAGCTTTCTTT. Translated, it gives CASSLRAVVNTEAFF. Full variable domain (remainder filled in from reference TRBV7-3 and TRBJ1-1): GAGVSQTPSNKVTEKGKYVELRCDPISGHTALYWYRQSLGQGPEFLIYFQGTGAADDSGLPNDRFFAVRPEGSVSTLKIQRTERGDSAVYLCASSLRAVVNTEAFFGQGTRLTVV.

This chain joins TRBV6-5 and TRBJ2-7; TRBD1 matches at 10 bases. In germline, CDR1 is MNHEY, CDR2 SVGAGI. CDR3 length equals 15 residues. With 5 bases clipped from V and 4 bases from J, the junction kept 8 bases outside the gene matches. CDR3 sequence: CASSTRDRGRYEQYF. The CDR3 DNA is TGTGCCAGCAGTACCAGGGACAGGGGTAGATACGAGCAGTACTTC.

J is TRBJ2-7 and V is TRBV27; D possibly corresponds to TRBD1 (6 bases). V was clipped by 4 bases and J by 1 base, with 14 bases between them. The CDR3 totals 15 residues. Germline CDR1 is MNHEY and CDR2 is SMNVEV (reference sequence). The CDR3 reads CASSSQGIGSYEQYF. Written as DNA, the CDR3 is TGTGCCAGCAGTTCACAGGGTATAGGGTCCTACGAGCAGTACTTC.

The chain uses TRBV4-2 and TRBJ1-2; 8 bases agree with TRBD1. Germline lookup yields CDR1 LGHNA and CDR2 YNFKEQ. CDR3 length: 15 amino acids. V was pared by 4 bases and J by 4 bases, with 8 bases of the junction left unmatched. The CDR3 loop reads CASSPDETGVYGYTF. CDR3 bases: TGTGCCAGCAGCCCTGACGAGACAGGGGTCTATGGCTACACCTTC.

V and J are TRBV2 and TRBJ1-5, with 7 bases identical to TRBD1. The CDR3 has 15 amino acids. CDR1 and CDR2 from the germline V gene are SNHLY and FYNNEI. V trimming: 2 bases; J trimming: 3 bases; junction bases outside the gene matches: 4. CDR3 sequence (DNA): TGTGCCAGCAGTGAACTAGGGGGCGACAATCAGCCCCAGCATTTT. It encodes CASSELGGDNQPQHF.

The chain recombines TRBV28 with TRBJ2-2; 12 bases align to TRBD1. The CDR3 totals 15 residues. Germline lookup yields CDR1 MDHEN and CDR2 SYDVKM. Trimming at V came to 2 bases and at J to 8 bases, leaving 3 bases not matched to a gene. The CDR3 bases are TGTGCCAGCAGTTTACCGGGACAGGGGGCGGGGGAGCTGTTTTTT. This encodes CASSLPGQGAGELFF.

The chain has TRBV5-1 and TRBJ1-4; weak D call: TRBD1 (5 bases). The CDR3 consists of 16 residues. Germline V gene data show CDR1 as SGHRS and CDR2 as YFSETQ. Trimming removed 3 bases from V and 0 bases from J, with 12 bases in between. CDR3 bases: TGCGCCAGCAGCTGGGGACTCATGCCAACTAATGAAAAACTGTTTTTT. Translation: CASSWGLMPTNEKLFF.

The rearrangement links TRBV12-5 to TRBJ2-3, with a tentative D call TRBD2 (6 bases). V was clipped by 5 bases and J by 2 bases, with 14 bases between them. The length of the CDR3 is 15 residues. Germline V gives CDR1 LGHNT, CDR2 FRNRAP. The CDR3 region is CASGPEGLLTDTQYF. In DNA form, the CDR3 reads TGTGCTAGTGGTCCCGAGGGACTCCTCACAGATACGCAGTATTTT.

This chain connects TRBV30 to TRBJ1-1; 10 nucleotides match TRBD1. In germline, CDR1 is GTSNPN, CDR2 SVGIG (reference sequence). Unmatched junction bases numbered 3, after V lost 1 base and J lost 7 bases. The CDR3 is 13 residues long. The CDR3 sequence: CAWSGDRGFEAFF. The CDR3 DNA is TGTGCCTGGAGTGGGGACAGGGGCTTTGAAGCTTTCTTT.

This rearrangement joins TRBV6-1 to TRBJ1-1; weak D call: TRBD1 (6 bases). The CDR3 sequence is 13 residues long. CDR1 MNHNS and CDR2 SASEGT come from the germline V gene. Trimming stripped 6 bases from V and 6 bases from J, with 14 bases between. CDR3 DNA: TGTGCCAGCAGGGGGGCAGGGGTTTCTGAAGCTTTCTTT. Translating it yields CASRGAGVSEAFF.

V is TRBV7-3 and J is TRBJ2-2, with 7 bases fitting TRBD1. V shed 5 bases and J 7 bases; nucleotides not matched to a gene: 10. This CDR3 comprises 15 residues. CDR1 and CDR2 from the germline V gene are SGHTA and FQGTGA. CDR3 coding DNA: TGTGCCAGCAGCCTCGGGGCAGGGGGATTCGGGGAGCTGTTTTTT. This sequence encodes CASSLGAGGFGELFF.